These 26 T cell receptor beta chains were sequenced from one sample in a study of Graves' ophthalmopathy and Graves' hyperthyroidism. Researchers took RNA transcripts and amplified TCR beta CDR3 regions from them. HTBI primers primed a first-round RT-PCR, and a second-round multiplex PCR followed. TCRdb re-derived calls from the multiplex PCR reads in MiXCR, one entry per CDR3 protein. The data hold about 400,000 distinct CDR3 sequences, with 15% to 20% observed a single time. The sequenced material came from peripheral blood. The receptors derive from a woman younger than 30 with Graves' ophthalmopathy.

V and J are TRBV12-3 or TRBV12-4 and TRBJ2-5; no firm D call. Trimming took off 7 bases at V and 2 bases at J, with 11 bases between the two ends. The length of the CDR3 is 13 residues. CDR3 DNA: TGTGCCAGCACTTCGACACGACAAGAGACCCAGTACTTC. This sequence encodes CASTSTRQETQYF.

In this sample, this clonotype turned up many times. This chain uses TRBV27 with TRBJ2-7; D may be TRBD1 or TRBD2 (5 bases each). The V end was cut by 6 bases, the J end by 2 bases, with 17 bases between. Per germline, CDR1 MNHEY and CDR2 SMNVEV (reference sequence). This CDR3 contains 15 residues. Written as DNA, the CDR3 is TGTGCCAGCAGCCTCCTGGGGACGGAGCCCTACGAGCAGTACTTC. Translated, it gives CASSLLGTEPYEQYF.

This clonotype was seen at least ten times. V gene TRBV11-3 combines with J gene TRBJ1-6, with TRBD1 matching 7 bases. CDR3 size: 16 residues. Germline V CDR1 and CDR2: SGHNT, YENEEA. With V trimmed by 3 bases and J by 7 bases, 9 bases remained unmatched. The CDR3 reads CASSFPPGQINSPLHF. CDR3 in DNA: TGTGCCAGCAGCTTCCCGCCGGGACAGATAAATTCACCCCTCCACTTT.

The CDR3 coding sequence is TGCGCCAGCAGCTTTGGGTATAGGGACACTGAAGCTTTCTTT. It yields the protein CASSFGYRDTEAFF. The V gene is TRBV5-1, the J gene TRBJ1-1; D is undetermined. There are 14 residues in the CDR3. The germline V gene has CDR1 SGHRS and CDR2 YFSETQ. Trimming took 2 bases from V and 3 from J, leaving 11 bases between them.

The chain couples TRBV6-2 or TRBV6-3 to TRBJ2-7, with 11 bases aligning to TRBD2. V shed 2 bases and J 0 bases; nucleotides not matched to a gene: 3. Germline CDR1 and CDR2: MNHEY and SVGEGT. CDR3 length: 16 amino acids. The CDR3 sequence: CASSYTTSGASYEQYF. The CDR3 nucleotides are TGTGCCAGCAGTTACACGACTAGCGGGGCCTCCTACGAGCAGTACTTC.

Ten or more counts support this clonotype. This chain links TRBV7-9 with TRBJ1-1, with D hard to call. V was shortened by 7 bases and J by 3 bases, with 9 bases between the two germline ends. Germline loops: CDR1 SEHNR, CDR2 FQNEAQ (reference sequence). The CDR3 has 12 amino acids. CDR3 bases: TGTGCCAGCAAAGGGAGGGACACTGAAGCTTTCTTT. It encodes CASKGRDTEAFF.

This clonotype occurred many times. The rearrangement joins TRBV19 to TRBJ1-1; no clear D gene. Germline loops: CDR1 LNHDA, CDR2 SQIVND (reference sequence). Trimming left V 4 bases short and J 3 bases short, with 9 bases between. This CDR3 has 13 residues. The CDR3 loop reads CASSKQTYTEAFF. CDR3 DNA sequence: TGTGCCAGTAGTAAGCAGACTTACACTGAAGCTTTCTTT.

In its sample, this clonotype was seen many times. The genes are TRBV6-2 or TRBV6-3 and TRBJ2-5; 7 bases match TRBD2. CDR1 is MNHEY and CDR2 is SVGEGT in the germline V gene. With 4 bases clipped from V and 1 base from J, the junction kept 9 bases outside the gene matches. The CDR3 has 16 amino acids. CDR3 residues: CASSFDASGLQETQYF. The CDR3 coding sequence is TGTGCCAGCAGTTTCGATGCTAGCGGCCTCCAAGAGACCCAGTACTTC.

The count of this clonotype is one. The chain has TRBV6-4 and TRBJ1-1, with D unresolved. The CDR3 contains 16 residues. Germline lookup yields CDR1 MRHNA and CDR2 SNTAGT. The V end lost 5 bases, the J end lost 0 bases, and 16 bases lay between the germline ends. CDR3 nucleotides: TGTGCCAGCAGTCACGACTCTGACCGTCTGAACACTGAAGCTTTCTTT. Translation gives CASSHDSDRLNTEAFF.

In this sample, this clonotype turned up many times. The V gene is TRBV7-2, the J gene TRBJ2-7; D remains ambiguous. The germline CDR1 and CDR2 sequences are SGHTA and FQGNSA. V was pared by 2 bases and J by 3 bases, with 5 bases between. The CDR3 loop spans 12 amino acids. The CDR3 bases are TGTGCCAGCAGCTTATCCTACTACGAGCAGTACTTC. It is translated as CASSLSYYEQYF. The full variable domain, with the rest looked up from reference TRBV7-2 and TRBJ2-7, is GAGVSQSPSNKVTEKGKDVELRCDPISGHTALYWYRQSLGQGLEFLIYFQGNSAPDKSGLPSDRFSAERTGGSVSTLTIQRTQQEDSAVYLCASSLSYYEQYFGPGTRLTVT.

This clonotype was detected ten times or more. The chain carries TRBV7-8 and TRBJ2-7; TRBD1 matches at 12 bases. Trimming removed 1 base from V and 9 bases from J; junction bases left unmatched: 10. There are 16 residues in the CDR3. In germline, CDR1 is SGHVS, CDR2 FQNEAQ. Here the CDR3 DNA reads TGTGCCAGCAGCTTAGTGCAGGGACAGGGGGCTTTGGGGCAGTACTTC. Its protein product is CASSLVQGQGALGQYF.

This clonotype was recorded at least ten times. The V call is TRBV12-3 or TRBV12-4, the J call TRBJ2-7; 12 bases agree with TRBD2. The length of the CDR3 is 18 residues. The V gene end was trimmed by 1 base and the J gene end by 3 bases; junction bases not matched to a gene: 10. The DNA of the CDR3 is TGTGCCAGCAGTTTAGTTCGGCTAGCGGGAGGGCCAGACTACGAGCAGTACTTC. This translates into CASSLVRLAGGPDYEQYF.

Only a few counts were recorded for this clonotype. The chain has TRBV6-2 or TRBV6-3 and TRBJ2-5, with a weak D call TRBD1 (5 bases). The germline V and J ends were trimmed by 8 bases and 2 bases, with 9 bases remaining between them. Germline lookup yields CDR1 MNHEY and CDR2 SVGEGT. There are 12 residues in the CDR3. The CDR3 loop reads CASSTVQETQYF. DNA for the CDR3: TGTGCCAGCTCGACAGTACAAGAGACCCAGTACTTC.

This clonotype occurred many times. V gene TRBV29-1 combines with J gene TRBJ1-1; D is unclear. Germline loops: CDR1 SQVTM, CDR2 ANQGSEA. The V gene lost 7 bases and the J gene lost 0 bases, with 6 bases spanning the gap. The CDR3 totals 11 residues. The CDR3 loop is CSDSLNTEAFF. The CDR3 coding sequence is TGCAGCGACAGCCTGAACACTGAAGCTTTCTTT.

This clonotype was observed at least ten times. At one end, the junction sequence differs from germline, possibly due to a read error. The rearrangement uses TRBV12-3 or TRBV12-4 and TRBJ1-6, with D possibly being TRBD1 (5 bases). The CDR3 contains 15 residues. The CDR3 protein is CAGRPRDLPNSPLHF. In DNA form, the CDR3 reads TGTGCCGGCAGACCTCGGGACCTCCCGAATTCACCCCTCCACTTT.

The rearrangement uses TRBV12-3 or TRBV12-4 and TRBJ2-7, with D unclear. V was pared by 6 bases and J by 7 bases, with 13 bases between. CDR3 length: 12 residues. CDR3 nucleotides: TGTGCCAGCAGAAAGGACGGACCGGAGCAGTACTTC. Encoded protein: CASRKDGPEQYF.

In its sample, this clonotype was seen many times. The chain has TRBV12-3 or TRBV12-4 and TRBJ2-2, with D perhaps being TRBD1 or TRBD2 (5 bases each). Trimming removed 6 bases from V and 3 bases from J, with 11 bases in between. This CDR3 has 14 amino acids. CDR3 region: CASRRQGDTGELFF. CDR3 bases: TGTGCCAGCAGGCGTCAGGGAGACACCGGGGAGCTGTTTTTT.

This clonotype occurred many times. The rearrangement uses TRBV11-2 and TRBJ2-7; 10 bases are shared with TRBD2. After removal of 5 bases from V and 6 bases from J, the junction contained 19 bases not matched to a gene. The CDR3 is 18 residues long. Germline-derived CDR1 and CDR2 are SGHAT and FQNNGV. This chain's CDR3 is CASSPRAGSGRFRGEQYF. The CDR3 DNA is TGTGCCAGCAGCCCACGGGCGGGTAGCGGGAGGTTCCGTGGCGAGCAGTACTTC.

There are many counts of this clonotype. The V call is TRBV28, the J call TRBJ2-5; D remains unclear. Germline V gives CDR1 MDHEN, CDR2 SYDVKM. Trimming took 6 bases from V and 3 from J, leaving 11 bases between them. The CDR3 totals 13 residues. The CDR3 region has the DNA TGTGCCAGCAGACCGAACTTAAAAGAGACCCAGTACTTC. Translating it yields CASRPNLKETQYF.

This clonotype was recorded many times. V is TRBV7-9 and J is TRBJ1-1; D is ambiguous. V dropped 4 bases and J dropped 1 base, with 13 bases sitting between them. The CDR3 length is 15 residues. Germline V gene lookup returns CDR1 SEHNR and CDR2 FQNEAQ (reference sequence). CDR3 in DNA: TGTGCCAGCAGCTCCGAGCGGACGGGGAACACTGAAGCTTTCTTT. It is translated as CASSSERTGNTEAFF.

This clonotype was found many times. The chain has TRBV6-2 or TRBV6-3 and TRBJ1-2; perhaps TRBD1 as D (6 bases). Trimming left V 7 bases short and J 4 bases short, with 22 bases between. The germline gives CDR1 MNHEY, CDR2 SVGEGT. The CDR3 consists of 16 residues. CDR3 in DNA: TGTGCCAGCACTCTCGAGAGGGGGATCGGGCCCTATGGCTACACCTTC. Amino acids: CASTLERGIGPYGYTF.

The chain carries TRBV6-1 and TRBJ2-7, with 7 positions matching TRBD2. CDR1 MNHNS and CDR2 SASEGT come from the germline V gene. V lost 5 bases and J lost 6; bases outside the gene matches: 4. This CDR3 has 12 amino acids. This CDR3 reads CASSPGTTEQYF. The CDR3 bases are TGTGCCAGCAGTCCCGGGACTACCGAGCAGTACTTC.

The chain is built from TRBV7-2 and TRBJ2-2; D unclear. Trimming pared 2 bases from V and 6 bases from J, leaving 10 bases between. Germline V CDR1 and CDR2: SGHTA, FQGNSA. The CDR3 sequence is 14 residues long. The CDR3 DNA follows: TGTGCCAGCAGCTTAAGGATCATTTCCGGGGAGCTGTTTTTT. This sequence encodes CASSLRIISGELFF.

This clonotype was found once. The chain has TRBV11-2 and TRBJ1-5; the D is unclear. Trimming took off 3 bases at V and 9 bases at J, with 9 bases between the two ends. The CDR3 has 12 amino acids. Germline lookup yields CDR1 SGHAT and CDR2 FQNNGV. The CDR3 coding sequence is TGTGCCAGCAGCTTGGGCAATTCGCCCCAGCATTTT. It encodes CASSLGNSPQHF.

This clonotype was seen at least ten times. The chain is built from TRBV27 and TRBJ2-7, with 14 positions matching TRBD2. Germline lookup yields CDR1 MNHEY and CDR2 SMNVEV (reference sequence). V lost 5 bases and J lost 7; bases outside the gene matches: 7. This CDR3 region has 15 residues. CDR3 in amino acids: CASSPWTSGGPEQYF. CDR3 DNA: TGTGCCAGCAGTCCATGGACTAGCGGGGGGCCTGAGCAGTACTTC.

Ten or more counts support this clonotype. The DNA of the CDR3 is TGTGCCAGCAGCCCTAGACAGTCGGGCTACACCTTC. Its protein is CASSPRQSGYTF. The chain employs TRBV6-1 and TRBJ1-2, with a weak D call TRBD1 (5 bases). Trimming cost V 6 bases and J 8 bases, with 13 bases left between them. The CDR3 runs 12 residues. Germline CDR1 is MNHNS and CDR2 is SASEGT.